These 5 T cell receptor beta chains originate from one sample sequenced in a study of blood T cell repertoires in COVID-19. TCRdb keeps only in-frame clones here, not all; method: immunoSEQ multiplex PCR. The table has a few hundred thousand clones, 89% seen once. Sequencing was carried out using PBMCs or T cells enriched from blood (not recorded which). These receptors were collected from a woman between 45 and 65 years old who had been exposed to COVID-19.

The chain has TRBV15 and TRBJ1-5, with 8 bases matching TRBD1. Germline V gives CDR1 LNHNV, CDR2 YYDKDF (reference sequence). The length of the CDR3 is 16 residues. J was trimmed by 7 bases and V by 1 base; bases with no gene match: 9. The CDR3 DNA is TGTGCCACCAGCAGAGCCCGTCAGGGGGCGCGGCAGCCCCAGCATTTT. Its translation: CATSRARQGARQPQHF.

The rearrangement uses TRBV14 and TRBJ1-1; tentatively, D is TRBD1 (6 bases). The germline CDR1 and CDR2 sequences are SGHDN and FVKESK. The CDR3 has 14 amino acids. Trimming cost V 2 bases and J 8 bases, with 15 bases left between them. The CDR3 DNA sequence: TGTGCCAGCAGCCAAATGATTTGGGGGCAGGAAGCTTTCTTT. As protein: CASSQMIWGQEAFF.

The CDR3 loop is CAWGLPLNTGELFF. The CDR3 DNA sequence: TGTGCCTGGGGCCTCCCACTGAACACCGGGGAGCTGTTTTTT. The genes are TRBV30 and TRBJ2-2; D unresolved. Trimming took 5 bases from V and 1 from J, leaving 11 bases between them. The CDR3 consists of 14 residues. Germline V lookup: CDR1 GTSNPN, CDR2 SVGIG (reference sequence).

V usage is TRBV5-6 and J usage is TRBJ2-7, with a tentative D call TRBD1 (5 bases). The germline V and J ends were trimmed by 2 bases and 4 bases, with 19 bases remaining between them. This CDR3 is built from 16 residues. Germline CDR1 is SGHDT and CDR2 is YYEEEE. Here the CDR3 reads CASSFISATAQYEQYF. CDR3 coding DNA: TGTGCCAGCAGCTTTATATCTGCGACAGCTCAATACGAGCAGTACTTC.

This clone was recorded only once. The gene calls are TRBV30 and TRBJ2-5, with a weak D call TRBD1 (5 bases). The CDR3 loop spans 15 amino acids. Germline values: CDR1 GTSNPN, CDR2 SVGIG (reference sequence). V was trimmed by 0 bases and J by 5 bases, leaving 16 bases between them. DNA for the CDR3: TGTGCCTGGAGTGTGAGGCAGGGTGTCATCGAGACCCAGTACTTC. Its protein product is CAWSVRQGVIETQYF.